A single sample gave rise to the 20 T cell receptor beta chains below, sequenced in a study of T cell responses to AZD1222 COVID-19 vaccine. Repertoires were generated with immunoSEQ multiplex PCR, while TCRdb's copy carries only in-frame clones and drops some. Found here are roughly 97,000 clones, 80% to 90% of them singletons; the top ten hold over 6.5%. The input for sequencing was peripheral blood, taken on day 0 of AZD1222 vaccination. The origin of the receptors is an adult in good health.

V is TRBV6-4 and J is TRBJ2-2, with D possibly TRBD1 on 5 matching bases. The CDR3 is 15 amino acids. The germline gives CDR1 MRHNA, CDR2 SNTAGT. V shed 0 bases and J shed 6 bases, with 11 bases lying between them. CDR3 sequence: CASSDSTGRPGELFF. DNA of the CDR3: TGTGCCAGCAGTGACTCAACAGGTCGACCCGGGGAGCTGTTTTTT.

Only one count was recorded for this clone. This chain joins TRBV28 and TRBJ2-7; D unresolved. CDR1 is MDHEN, CDR2 SYDVKM, per germline. Deletions cut 4 bases from V and 5 bases from J, with 12 bases between. This CDR3 has 13 residues. The CDR3 bases are TGTGCCAGCAGTTCACAACAGCCCGACGAGCAGTACTTC. Translation: CASSSQQPDEQYF. Combining the CDR3 with reference TRBV28 and TRBJ2-7 gives the whole variable domain DVKVTQSSRYLVKRTGEKVFLECVQDMDHENMFWYRQDPGLGLRLIYFSYDVKMKEKGDIPEGYSVSREKKERFSLILESASTNQTSMYLCASSSQQPDEQYFGPGTRLTVT.

The chain carries TRBV19 and TRBJ2-7; D not resolved. Germline CDR1 LNHDA, CDR2 SQIVND (reference sequence). The CDR3 totals 16 residues. The V and J ends lost 0 bases and 3 bases respectively, with 15 bases between them. The CDR3 is CASSIDGVADHYEQYF. The CDR3 coding sequence is TGTGCCAGTAGTATAGATGGAGTGGCAGACCACTACGAGCAGTACTTC. The variable domain in full, with the rest retrieved from reference TRBV19 and TRBJ2-7, is DGGITQSPKYLFRKEGQNVTLSCEQNLNHDAMYWYRQDPGQGLRLIYYSQIVNDFQKGDIAEGYSVSREKKESFPLTVTSAQKNPTAFYLCASSIDGVADHYEQYFGPGTRLTVT.

This chain uses TRBV5-4 with TRBJ2-7; D uncertain. Trimming took 2 bases from V and 0 from J, leaving 12 bases between them. CDR3 size: 15 residues. Per germline, CDR1 SGHNT and CDR2 YYREEE (reference sequence). As DNA, the CDR3 is TGTGCCAGCAGCTTCCGAGACCCTGGCTCCTACGAGCAGTACTTC. It translates to CASSFRDPGSYEQYF.

The CDR3 is CSVEGQGYSDTQYF. For the CDR3, the DNA is TGCAGCGTTGAAGGACAGGGTTATTCAGATACGCAGTATTTT. The genes are TRBV29-1 and TRBJ2-3; 7 bases align to TRBD1. Germline-derived CDR1 and CDR2 are SQVTM and ANQGSEA. Trimming at V came to 1 base and at J to 4 bases, leaving 5 bases not matched to a gene. This CDR3 region has 14 residues.

The V gene is TRBV6-5, the J gene TRBJ2-7; D gene ambiguous. Between the trimmed V and J ends, which lost 2 bases and 7 bases, there was a span of 15 bases. This CDR3 has 14 residues. Germline values: CDR1 MNHEY, CDR2 SVGAGI. CDR3 DNA: TGTGCCAGCAGTTACGAAGGTCCTAAGAGAGAGCAGTACTTC. Protein sequence: CASSYEGPKREQYF.

This clone occurred a few times. The chain combines TRBV7-2 with TRBJ2-1, with TRBD1 identical over 9 bases. The J segment lost 7 bases and the V segment lost 1 base, leaving 11 bases of the junction unmatched. CDR3 length equals 17 residues. Germline CDR1 SGHTA, CDR2 FQGNSA. The CDR3 loop reads CASSLVPGQGRRNEQFF. The CDR3 nucleotides are TGTGCCAGCAGCTTAGTCCCGGGACAGGGACGTAGGAATGAGCAGTTCTTC. Full variable domain (rest looked up from reference TRBV7-2 and TRBJ2-1): GAGVSQSPSNKVTEKGKDVELRCDPISGHTALYWYRQSLGQGLEFLIYFQGNSAPDKSGLPSDRFSAERTGGSVSTLTIQRTQQEDSAVYLCASSLVPGQGRRNEQFFGPGTRLTVL.

V is TRBV5-6 and J is TRBJ1-4, with unresolved D. The CDR3 is made up of 16 amino acids. With 4 bases removed from V and 1 base from J, the gap between germline ends came to 14 bases. Germline V CDR1 and CDR2: SGHDT, YYEEEE. The CDR3 spells CASSPWSPRTNEKLFF. In nucleotides, the CDR3 is TGTGCCAGCAGCCCATGGAGTCCCCGAACTAATGAAAAACTGTTTTTT.

The chain employs TRBV5-8 and TRBJ2-6; TRBD1 might be the D (5 bases). CDR1 is SGHTS, CDR2 YDEGEE, per germline. V shed 0 bases and J shed 8 bases, with 6 bases lying between them. The CDR3 runs 13 residues. CDR3 coding DNA: TGTGCCAGCAGCTTGGCAGGGACCAACGTCCTGACTTTC. This encodes CASSLAGTNVLTF. Full variable domain (missing parts from reference TRBV5-8 and TRBJ2-6): EAGVTQSPTHLIKTRGQQATLRCSPISGHTSVYWYQQALGLGLQFLLWYDEGEERNRGNFPPRFSGRQFPNYSSELNVNALELEDSALYLCASSLAGTNVLTFGAGSRLTVL.

The genes are TRBV12-3 or TRBV12-4 and TRBJ1-6; D remains unclear. The CDR3 runs to 13 residues. Trimming took off 3 bases at V and 11 bases at J, with 11 bases between the two ends. The DNA of the CDR3 is TGTGCCAGCAGTTTGTTCGGGGAGGCACCCCTCCACTTT. It encodes CASSLFGEAPLHF.

The chain recombines TRBV3-1 (or the pseudogene TRBV3-2) with TRBJ2-1; 10 nucleotides line up with TRBD2. V lost 3 bases to trimming and J lost 4 bases; unmatched junction nucleotides: 9. CDR1 and CDR2 (germline): LGHDT, YNNKEL (reference sequence). The CDR3 is 17 amino acids. The CDR3 DNA follows: TGTGCCAGCAGCCATGGCTTAGCGGGAGGCCCTTACAATGAGCAGTTCTTC. Translating it yields CASSHGLAGGPYNEQFF.

The V and J genes are TRBV6-1 and TRBJ2-7, with TRBD1 matching over 8 bases. J was trimmed by 1 base and V by 2 bases; bases with no gene match: 7. The CDR3 contains 16 residues. Germline assignment: CDR1 MNHNS and CDR2 SASEGT. This CDR3 is CASSEYTGTGSYEQYF. The CDR3 coding sequence is TGTGCCAGCAGTGAATATACCGGGACAGGTTCCTACGAGCAGTACTTC.

The rearrangement joins TRBV12-3 or TRBV12-4 to TRBJ2-1, with no clear D. V was clipped by 2 bases and J by 8 bases, with 7 bases between them. This CDR3 region has 12 residues. CDR3 sequence: CASSLWVHEQFF. The CDR3 nucleotides are TGTGCCAGCAGTTTATGGGTGCATGAGCAGTTCTTC.

The chain carries TRBV4-3 and TRBJ1-2, with D unresolved. Trimming left V 1 base short and J 2 bases short, with 11 bases between. The CDR3 is made up of 15 amino acids. CDR1 and CDR2 (germline): LGHNA, YSLEER. This CDR3 is CASSQVHGINYGYTF. For the CDR3, the DNA is TGCGCCAGCAGCCAAGTACACGGAATAAACTATGGCTACACCTTC.

J is TRBJ1-6 and V is TRBV27; D remains unclear. This CDR3 comprises 13 residues. Per germline, CDR1 MNHEY and CDR2 SMNVEV (reference sequence). Deletions cut 4 bases from V and 9 bases from J, with 10 bases between. The CDR3 sequence is CASSYAESSPLHF. CDR3 DNA sequence: TGTGCCAGCAGTTATGCTGAGAGTTCACCCCTCCACTTT.

This chain uses TRBV6-2 or TRBV6-3 with TRBJ2-1; D not certain. The CDR3 runs to 14 residues. The germline gives CDR1 MNHEY, CDR2 SVGEGT. The germline V and J ends were trimmed by 5 bases and 2 bases, with 10 bases remaining between them. This CDR3 reads CASSPTETYNEQFF. The CDR3 DNA is TGTGCCAGCAGTCCGACGGAGACCTACAATGAGCAGTTCTTC.

This clone was found once. The chain joins TRBV10-3 to TRBJ2-3; D is perhaps TRBD2 (5 bases). V was cut by 0 bases and J by 4 bases, with 11 bases left in between. Germline loops: CDR1 ENHRY, CDR2 SYGVKD. The CDR3 contains 15 residues. In DNA form, the CDR3 reads TGTGCCATCAGTGAGTCATCCGGAGGTCCAGATACGCAGTATTTT. Encoded protein: CAISESSGGPDTQYF.

The chain is built from TRBV7-2 and TRBJ2-7; D may be TRBD2 (7 bases). This CDR3 is built from 14 residues. CDR1 SGHTA and CDR2 FQGNSA come from the germline V gene. The V end was cut by 5 bases, the J end by 7 bases, with 18 bases between. The DNA of the CDR3 is TGTGCCAGCAGCCGCCCCGCGGGGGCGGGTGAGCAGTACTTC. Its translation is CASSRPAGAGEQYF.

The chain carries TRBV24-1 and TRBJ1-6; D may be TRBD1 (6 bases). There are 14 residues in the CDR3. Germline V gives CDR1 KGHDR, CDR2 SFDVKD. Trimming removed 12 bases at V and 8 bases at J, with 19 bases between. CDR3 loop: CAPARGGTYSPLHF. The CDR3 DNA is TGTGCCCCCGCGAGGGGGGGTACATATTCACCCCTCCACTTT.

The V and J genes are TRBV2 and TRBJ2-3, with 7 bases aligning to TRBD1. The germline V gene has CDR1 SNHLY and CDR2 FYNNEI. V dropped 7 bases and J dropped 2; count of bases not matched to a gene: 9. The CDR3 covers 15 residues. The CDR3 DNA follows: TGTGCCAGCAAGCCCGACAGGGTGATCACAGATACGCAGTATTTT. This encodes CASKPDRVITDTQYF.